The 19 T cell receptor beta chains in this list originate from one sample, sequenced in a study of T cells in Graves' hyperthyroidism and ophthalmopathy. TCR beta CDR3 sequences were amplified from RNA transcripts. The HTBI primer set drove a first-round RT-PCR of the TCR CDR3. MiXCR was run by TCRdb on the multiplex PCR reads, yielding one entry per CDR3 protein. The table shows around 490,000 distinct CDR3 sequences, with nearly 20% occurring only once. Material: blood. These receptors came from a man aged 40-49 years with Graves' ophthalmopathy.

V and J are TRBV20-1 and TRBJ1-5; 9 bases match TRBD1. Germline assignment: CDR1 DFQATT and CDR2 SNEGSKA (reference sequence). This CDR3 is 14 amino acids long. The V gene end was trimmed by 1 base and the J gene end by 2 bases; junction bases not matched to a gene: 0. The CDR3 nucleotides read TGCAGTGCTAGAGGGACAGGGGGCAATCAGCCCCAGCATTTT. Amino acid sequence: CSARGTGGNQPQHF.

There are many counts of this clonotype. J is TRBJ2-1 and V is TRBV9; 7 bases are shared with TRBD2. The CDR3 consists of 16 residues. Germline CDR1 is SGDLS and CDR2 is YYNGEE. The junction had 13 bases not matched to a gene; V was cut back by 3 bases and J by 7 bases. The CDR3 region is CASSETTAGKRNEQFF. The DNA for the CDR3 is TGTGCCAGCAGCGAAACGACAGCGGGGAAGCGAAATGAGCAGTTCTTC.

The rearrangement links TRBV11-1 to TRBJ2-7, with D hard to call. Germline V gene sequence: CDR1 SGHAT, CDR2 FQDESV (reference sequence). Trimming removed 4 bases from V and 2 bases from J, with 12 bases in between. The CDR3 totals 14 residues. Here the CDR3 reads CASSSSGVPYEQYF. The CDR3 coding sequence is TGTGCCAGCAGCTCAAGTGGGGTGCCCTACGAGCAGTACTTC.

This clonotype was counted many times. The chain combines TRBV6-5 with TRBJ2-7, with TRBD2 as a possible D gene (6 bases). Germline V gene data show CDR1 as MNHEY and CDR2 as SVGAGI. Trimming removed 0 bases at V and 4 bases at J, with 16 bases between. The CDR3 consists of 16 residues. The CDR3 region has the DNA TGTGCCAGCAGTTACTCGGGGGGTAATAGGCCGTACGAGCAGTACTTC. Translated: CASSYSGGNRPYEQYF.

About this clonotype itself: A much larger clone is a single base away; this may be a read error. This rearrangement joins TRBV7-8 to TRBJ2-3, with D perhaps matching TRBD1 (5 bases). CDR1 is SGHVS, CDR2 FQNEAQ, per germline. The CDR3 covers 16 residues. CDR3 sequence reads: CASSFGGASRADMQYF. For the CDR3, the DNA is TGTGCCAGCAGCTTTGGTGGGGCCAGCCGAGCAGATATGCAGTATTTT.

CDR3 protein: CASSASSRTGRYGYTF. Here the CDR3 DNA reads TGTGCCAGCAGCGCCTCTTCGAGGACAGGGAGATATGGCTACACCTTC. The gene calls are TRBV9 and TRBJ1-2; 8 bases are shared with TRBD1. Germline CDR1 and CDR2: SGDLS and YYNGEE. The CDR3 consists of 16 residues. V trimming: 3 bases; J trimming: 5 bases; junction bases outside the gene matches: 12.

V gene TRBV9 combines with J gene TRBJ2-1; perhaps TRBD2 as D (5 bases). Germline V gives CDR1 SGDLS, CDR2 YYNGEE. CDR3 size: 15 residues. The V gene lost 0 bases and the J gene lost 7 bases, with 14 bases spanning the gap. CDR3 protein: CASSVAAGVGNEQFF. CDR3 bases: TGTGCCAGCAGCGTAGCTGCCGGGGTGGGGAATGAGCAGTTCTTC. The variable domain in full, completed from reference TRBV9 and TRBJ2-1, reads DSGVTQTPKHLITATGQRVTLRCSPRSGDLSVYWYQQSLDQGLQFLIQYYNGEERAKGNILERFSAQQFPDLHSELNLSSLELGDSALYFCASSVAAGVGNEQFFGPGTRLTVL.

In this sample, this clonotype turned up many times. J is TRBJ2-7 and V is TRBV12-3 or TRBV12-4; D perhaps matches TRBD1 (6 bases). Trimming left V 0 bases short and J 9 bases short, with 15 bases between. The CDR3 has 14 residues. The chain's CDR3 is CASSLAIQTGLQYF. DNA for the CDR3: TGTGCCAGCAGTTTAGCGATACAAACAGGGTTGCAGTACTTC.

This clonotype was observed many times. This chain uses TRBV7-2 with TRBJ2-1; perhaps TRBD2 as D (6 bases). With 3 bases removed from V and 6 bases from J, the gap between germline ends came to 15 bases. CDR3 size: 15 residues. Per the germline V gene, CDR1 is SGHTA and CDR2 is FQGNSA. CDR3 sequence reads: CASSLSGRHPNEQFF. CDR3 nucleotides: TGTGCCAGCAGCTTGTCGGGGAGGCACCCCAATGAGCAGTTCTTC.

The chain employs TRBV20-1 and TRBJ1-1; D remains unclear. Germline V lookup: CDR1 DFQATT, CDR2 SNEGSKA (reference sequence). Trimming removed 3 bases from V and 5 bases from J, with 7 bases in between. CDR3 size: 11 residues. In DNA, the CDR3 is TGCAGTGCTAGTGGTTGGACTGAAGCTTTCTTT. Translating gives CSASGWTEAFF.

This clonotype has a count of ten or more. This chain links TRBV7-9 with TRBJ2-2; D not certain. This CDR3 region has 16 residues. V was cut by 0 bases and J by 5 bases, with 13 bases left in between. Germline V gene sequence: CDR1 SEHNR, CDR2 FQNEAQ (reference sequence). The CDR3 spells CASSLAASLRTGELFF. CDR3 in DNA: TGTGCCAGCAGCTTAGCGGCTAGTTTGCGAACCGGGGAGCTGTTTTTT.

This clonotype occurred many times. The chain combines TRBV9 with TRBJ2-2, with TRBD2 matching over 10 bases. Trimming removed 2 bases from V and 5 bases from J; junction bases left unmatched: 9. This CDR3 spans 17 amino acids. The germline V gene has CDR1 SGDLS and CDR2 YYNGEE. In nucleotides, the CDR3 is TGTGCCAGCAGCGTTGGTGGCGGAGCGGGAGGGACCGGGGAGCTGTTTTTT. This sequence encodes CASSVGGGAGGTGELFF.

Ten or more counts support this clonotype. The J gene is TRBJ2-7, the V gene TRBV30; D is undetermined. The germline CDR1 and CDR2 sequences are GTSNPN and SVGIG (reference sequence). Trimming removed 1 base at V and 3 bases at J, with 10 bases between. CDR3 length: 13 amino acids. The CDR3 DNA sequence: TGTGCCTGGAGTGGGGTCATAGGCTACGAGCAGTACTTC. Translation gives CAWSGVIGYEQYF. Combining the CDR3 with reference TRBV30 and TRBJ2-7 gives the whole variable domain SQTIHQWPATLVQPVGSPLSLECTVEGTSNPNLYWYRQAAGRGLQLLFYSVGIGQISSEVPQNLSASRPQDRQFILSSKKLLLSDSGFYLCAWSGVIGYEQYFGPGTRLTVT.

The chain employs TRBV7-3 and TRBJ2-1; 14 positions match TRBD2. Germline values: CDR1 SGHTA, CDR2 FQGTGA. Trimming cost V 3 bases and J 8 bases; bases outside gene matches: 9. The CDR3 length is 17 residues. CDR3 bases: TGTGCCAGCAGCTTCCTCGGGACTAGCGGGAGAGGGCATGAGCAGTTCTTC. Encoded protein: CASSFLGTSGRGHEQFF. Together with reference TRBV7-3 and TRBJ2-1, the CDR3 gives the full variable domain: GAGVSQTPSNKVTEKGKYVELRCDPISGHTALYWYRQSLGQGPEFLIYFQGTGAADDSGLPNDRFFAVRPEGSVSTLKIQRTERGDSAVYLCASSFLGTSGRGHEQFFGPGTRLTVL.

This clonotype was counted ten times or more. The chain couples TRBV2 to TRBJ2-3, with 7 nucleotides matching TRBD1. This CDR3 is 15 amino acids long. Per germline, CDR1 SNHLY and CDR2 FYNNEI. J lost 4 bases, V lost 4 bases, and 8 bases had no gene match. CDR3 region: CASSGSQGPADTQYF. CDR3 in DNA: TGTGCCAGCAGTGGATCACAGGGGCCCGCAGATACGCAGTATTTT.

The chain employs TRBV6-1 and TRBJ2-1; D is uncertain. CDR1 is MNHNS, CDR2 SASEGT, per germline. This CDR3 has 13 amino acids. Trimming pared 7 bases from V and 10 bases from J, leaving 17 bases between. In DNA, the CDR3 is TGTGCCAGCAAAGGCCTGACCTCTGGGGAGCAGTTCTTC. This translates into CASKGLTSGEQFF.

This clonotype was counted many times. The genes are TRBV18 and TRBJ1-1; tentative D call: TRBD1 (6 bases). The CDR3 contains 16 residues. Between the trimmed V and J ends, which lost 10 bases and 3 bases, there was a span of 24 bases. Germline V gene data show CDR1 as KGHSH and CDR2 as LQKENI. In nucleotides, the CDR3 is TGTGCCACTTCCCAGGGGATAGGGGGACGAGACACTGAAGCTTTCTTT. Its translation: CATSQGIGGRDTEAFF.

This clonotype was seen at least ten times. This rearrangement joins TRBV13 to TRBJ1-2; tentatively, D is TRBD1 (5 bases). This CDR3 is 15 amino acids long. V was cut by 4 bases and J by 8 bases, with 20 bases left in between. From germline, CDR1 is PRHDT and CDR2 FYEKMQ (reference sequence). In DNA, the CDR3 is TGTGCCAGCAGCTCCAGTCGGGACTCAGGGACCGGCTACACCTTC. This sequence encodes CASSSSRDSGTGYTF.

This clonotype occurred many times. This chain links TRBV3-1 with TRBJ2-1, with 8 bases that match TRBD2. Losses at the gene ends were 1 base for V and 3 bases for J; bases not matched to a gene: 5. Germline lookup yields CDR1 LGHDT and CDR2 YNNKEL (reference sequence). The CDR3 is 16 residues long. CDR3 in DNA: TGTGCCAGCAGCCAAGTGGGCGGGAGGTACTACAATGAGCAGTTCTTC. Its protein product is CASSQVGGRYYNEQFF.